A single sample gave rise to the 22 T cell receptor beta chains below, sequenced in a study of blood T cell repertoires in COVID-19. Clones were sequenced by immunoSEQ multiplex PCR, and TCRdb holds only the in-frame ones, with some missing. The sample lists fewer than 250,000 clones, over 75% seen once, with roughly 6% in the top ten. The sample was peripheral blood. Source of these receptors: a middle-aged woman who had recovered from COVID-19.

This rearrangement joins TRBV6-5 to TRBJ2-1; D possibly corresponds to TRBD2 (5 bases). Trimming took 6 bases from V and 9 from J, leaving 21 bases between them. This CDR3 is built from 15 residues. Germline V lookup: CDR1 MNHEY, CDR2 SVGAGI. Written as DNA, the CDR3 is TGTGCCAGCAGGCGCCCAAGCCAGAGCGCGGGTGAGCAGTTCTTC. Encoded protein: CASRRPSQSAGEQFF.

This rearrangement joins TRBV28 to TRBJ1-6; TRBD1 aligns across 10 bases. The CDR3 consists of 15 residues. V dropped 6 bases and J dropped 8; count of bases not matched to a gene: 7. Germline loops: CDR1 MDHEN, CDR2 SYDVKM. CDR3 protein: CASRIPGQGYSPLHF. DNA for the CDR3: TGTGCCAGCAGGATACCGGGACAGGGGTATTCACCCCTCCACTTT.

This chain connects TRBV27 to TRBJ1-2; TRBD1 matches at 11 bases. This CDR3 has 17 residues. The V gene's germline CDR1 is MNHEY and CDR2 SMNVEV (reference sequence). V trimming: 3 bases; J trimming: 6 bases; junction bases outside the gene matches: 12. CDR3 amino acids: CASSFLGGQGAYHGYTF. The CDR3 region has the DNA TGTGCCAGCAGTTTCCTGGGAGGACAGGGGGCATATCATGGCTACACCTTC.

V gene TRBV7-9 combines with J gene TRBJ2-3; tentatively, D is TRBD2 (5 bases). CDR3 size: 15 residues. Germline values: CDR1 SEHNR, CDR2 FQNEAQ (reference sequence). V dropped 2 bases and J dropped 3 bases, with 12 bases sitting between them. The DNA of the CDR3 is TGTGCCAGCAGCTTAACTCAAACGGGGACAGATACGCAGTATTTT. Translation gives CASSLTQTGTDTQYF.

The CDR3 bases are TGTGCCAGCAGTGAAGAATTAGGAGGGGCGCCGGGCTACACCTTC. Residues: CASSEELGGAPGYTF. This chain joins TRBV2 and TRBJ1-2; perhaps TRBD1 as D (5 bases). CDR1 is SNHLY, CDR2 FYNNEI, per germline. This CDR3 is 15 amino acids long. V gave up 1 base and J gave up 8 bases, with 17 bases separating them.

The chain recombines TRBV28 with TRBJ2-7, with 8 positions matching TRBD2. The CDR3 extends over 16 amino acids. The germline gives CDR1 MDHEN, CDR2 SYDVKM. V was clipped by 4 bases and J by 0 bases; unmatched bases: 8. DNA for the CDR3: TGTGCCAGCAGTTCGCCCGGGGGGGCCCGCTCCTACGAGCAGTACTTC. It specifies CASSSPGGARSYEQYF.

The chain carries TRBV11-1 and TRBJ1-2; weak D call: TRBD1 (6 bases). There are 14 residues in the CDR3. Deletions cut 5 bases from V and 5 bases from J, with 15 bases between. CDR1 and CDR2 from the germline V gene are SGHAT and FQDESV (reference sequence). The CDR3 DNA reads as TGTGCCAGCAGCCTCCGGACAGATAATTATGGCTACACCTTC. Protein: CASSLRTDNYGYTF.

This chain uses TRBV3-1 (or the pseudogene TRBV3-2) with TRBJ2-7, with 7 nucleotides matching TRBD1. J was trimmed by 5 bases and V by 4 bases; bases with no gene match: 2. This CDR3 has 12 residues. Per the germline V gene, CDR1 is LGHDT and CDR2 is YNNKEL (reference sequence). The CDR3 region has the DNA TGTGCCAGCAGCCTACAGGGGAACGAGCAGTACTTC. Amino acid sequence: CASSLQGNEQYF.

The gene calls are TRBV3-1 (or the pseudogene TRBV3-2) and TRBJ1-2; 7 bases agree with TRBD1. Germline V CDR1 and CDR2: LGHDT, YNNKEL (reference sequence). Trimming cost V 0 bases and J 4 bases; bases outside gene matches: 5. The CDR3 is 15 amino acids. The CDR3 region has the DNA TGTGCCAGCAGCCAAGAGACAGGGATCGCCTATGGCTACACCTTC. Its translation: CASSQETGIAYGYTF.

This clone was observed once. This chain joins TRBV5-5 and TRBJ1-5; D is unresolved. The CDR3 spans 15 residues. V lost 2 bases and J 4 bases, leaving 13 bases between the germline ends. Looked up from germline, CDR1 is SGHKS and CDR2 is YYEKEE (reference sequence). The CDR3 reads CASSFGAAINQPQHF. CDR3 coding DNA: TGTGCCAGCAGCTTTGGAGCAGCAATAAATCAGCCCCAGCATTTT.

The chain employs TRBV14 and TRBJ2-1; TRBD2 aligns across 8 bases. CDR3 length equals 18 residues. V was clipped by 0 bases and J by 10 bases; unmatched bases: 17. In germline, CDR1 is SGHDN, CDR2 FVKESK. The CDR3 DNA reads as TGTGCCAGCAGCCAAGAGGCCCCGTTCGAGCGGGAGAGTTACGAGCAGTTCTTC. Amino acid sequence: CASSQEAPFERESYEQFF. Based on the CDR3 plus reference TRBV14 and TRBJ2-1, the full variable domain is EAGVTQFPSHSVIEKGQTVTLRCDPISGHDNLYWYRRVMGKEIKFLLHFVKESKQDESGMPNNRFLAERTGGTYSTLKVQPAELEDSGVYFCASSQEAPFERESYEQFFGPGTRLTVL.

This chain connects TRBV5-1 to TRBJ2-2; 7 nucleotides align to TRBD1. The CDR3 is 14 amino acids. CDR1 and CDR2 (germline): SGHRS, YFSETQ. Trimming removed 6 bases from V and 1 base from J; junction bases left unmatched: 3. DNA for the CDR3: TGCGCCAGCACAGGGACAGTGAACACCGGGGAGCTGTTTTTT. Translating gives CASTGTVNTGELFF.

V gene TRBV30 combines with J gene TRBJ2-1; 8 bases agree with TRBD2. The CDR3 is made up of 15 amino acids. V shed 5 bases, J shed 4 bases, and the junction held 10 bases outside the gene matches. Germline-derived CDR1 and CDR2 are GTSNPN and SVGIG (reference sequence). DNA for the CDR3: TGTGCCTGGCTACCATTTAGCGGGGTGTACAATGAGCAGTTCTTC. This encodes CAWLPFSGVYNEQFF.

This sequence joins TRBV5-6 and TRBJ1-5; 7 bases map to TRBD1. Germline assignment: CDR1 SGHDT and CDR2 YYEEEE. After removal of 1 base from V and 5 bases from J, the junction contained 3 bases not matched to a gene. The CDR3 spans 14 residues. CDR3 in amino acids: CASSLLTGDQPQHF. The DNA for the CDR3 is TGTGCCAGCAGCTTGCTAACAGGGGATCAGCCCCAGCATTTT.

The chain carries TRBV4-2 and TRBJ2-2; 7 bases agree with TRBD2. This CDR3 region has 21 residues. Germline CDR1 is LGHNA and CDR2 is YNFKEQ. The J segment lost 0 bases and the V segment lost 0 bases, leaving 16 bases of the junction unmatched. DNA of the CDR3: TGTGCCAGCAGCCAAGAACGGGTTCGTGGGAGCGGGACCTCGAACACCGGGGAGCTGTTTTTT. The encoded protein is CASSQERVRGSGTSNTGELFF.

CDR3 sequence: CASSVGLAETQYF. For the CDR3, the DNA is TGTGCCAGCAGCGTAGGGCTCGCAGAGACCCAGTACTTC. The J gene is TRBJ2-5, the V gene TRBV9; no definite D call. In germline, CDR1 is SGDLS, CDR2 YYNGEE. CDR3 length: 13 amino acids. Trimming shortened V by 0 bases and J by 4 bases, and 7 bases separated the two germline ends.

In its sample, this clone was seen once. The chain links TRBV2 to TRBJ2-7, with 10 bases lining up with TRBD1. Germline V gene lookup returns CDR1 SNHLY and CDR2 FYNNEI. The CDR3 consists of 14 residues. After removal of 8 bases from V and 5 bases from J, the junction contained 9 bases not matched to a gene. CDR3 region: CASEGRDRGHEQYF. DNA for the CDR3: TGTGCCAGCGAGGGCCGGGACAGGGGCCACGAGCAGTACTTC. Together with reference TRBV2 and TRBJ2-7, the CDR3 gives the full variable domain: EPEVTQTPSHQVTQMGQEVILRCVPISNHLYFYWYRQILGQKVEFLVSFYNNEISEKSEIFDDQFSVERPDGSNFTLKIRSTKLEDSAMYFCASEGRDRGHEQYFGPGTRLTVT.

The CDR3 loop is CAISESGEDGYTF. Here the CDR3 DNA reads TGTGCCATCAGTGAGTCTGGCGAGGATGGCTACACCTTC. The rearrangement links TRBV10-3 to TRBJ1-2; D remains unclear. Germline V gives CDR1 ENHRY, CDR2 SYGVKD. The CDR3 has 13 residues. Trimming cost V 0 bases and J 6 bases, with 8 bases left between them.

This rearrangement joins TRBV19 to TRBJ2-7; 7 bases map to TRBD1. After removal of 5 bases from V and 6 bases from J, the junction contained 7 bases not matched to a gene. Germline lookup yields CDR1 LNHDA and CDR2 SQIVND (reference sequence). This CDR3 is built from 13 residues. CDR3 DNA: TGTGCCAGTAGTCCCACAGGGGCGAGCGAGCAGTACTTC. Residues: CASSPTGASEQYF.

The chain recombines TRBV19 with TRBJ2-1; no clear D gene. Trimming pared 5 bases from V and 10 bases from J, leaving 9 bases between. Per germline, CDR1 LNHDA and CDR2 SQIVND (reference sequence). The CDR3 consists of 11 residues. DNA for the CDR3: TGTGCCAGTAGTTTAACTTGGGAGCAGTTCTTC. This sequence encodes CASSLTWEQFF. The complete variable domain, with remaining parts taken from reference TRBV19 and TRBJ2-1, reads DGGITQSPKYLFRKEGQNVTLSCEQNLNHDAMYWYRQDPGQGLRLIYYSQIVNDFQKGDIAEGYSVSREKKESFPLTVTSAQKNPTAFYLCASSLTWEQFFGPGTRLTVL.

The chain recombines TRBV27 with TRBJ1-4; 8 bases map to TRBD1. CDR1 and CDR2 from the germline V gene are MNHEY and SMNVEV (reference sequence). This CDR3 spans 14 amino acids. The V segment lost 2 bases and the J segment 7 bases; nucleotides outside the gene matches: 3. The CDR3 is CASSLRTGSEKLFF. The CDR3 nucleotides read TGTGCCAGCAGTTTACGGACAGGGTCTGAAAAACTGTTTTTT.

V is TRBV7-2 and J is TRBJ2-3; D is undetermined. Germline V gene lookup returns CDR1 SGHTA and CDR2 FQGNSA. Trimming shortened V by 5 bases and J by 5 bases, and 8 bases separated the two germline ends. The CDR3 is 12 amino acids. Here the CDR3 reads CASSTSKDTQYF. For the CDR3, the DNA is TGTGCCAGCAGCACCTCTAAAGATACGCAGTATTTT.